This TCR beta chain was found in a study of cytomegalovirus exposure and HLA in healthy donors. Study-wide findings and caveats: The study carried out a later analysis of TCR beta sequences. It associated some 17,000 of them with specific HLA alleles at a false discovery rate of 0.05. Because they were indistinguishable, some V segments, including TRBV6-2 and TRBV6-3, were excluded.

Primers included in the PCR were 60 Vbeta and 13 Jbeta primers. The table came from immunoSEQ multiplex PCR; TCRdb's copy has only in-frame clones and leaves some out. The sample shows about 150,000 clones, approximately 78% of them seen only once. Worth noting for this clone: Its antigen is undetermined.

The germline V gene encodes CDR1 SGHTA and CDR2 FQGNSA. The CDR3 is 15 amino acids. V shed 3 bases, J shed 3 bases, and the junction held 4 bases outside the gene matches. Donors showed nominal health when sampled, although they likely had unrecorded immune exposures. The sequence came from a middle-aged man in good health and CMV-seropositive. The rearrangement links TRBV7-2 to TRBJ2-3; 9 bases are shared with TRBD2. The specimen was PBMCs. As DNA, the CDR3 is TGTGCCAGCAGCTTTGGCGGGAGGGGGACAGATACGCAGTATTTT. It translates to CASSFGGRGTDTQYF.